The following is a T cell receptor (beta chain) sequence with its context. Its specificity is not known. Every bit of the isolated RNA underwent reverse transcription, so sequencing read expressed TCRB transcripts. Sequencing was performed with immunoSEQ multiplex PCR; in TCRdb, only in-frame clones are kept and a portion is missing. The table shows roughly 300,000 clones, with less than 9.5% occurring only once. A sort by CD45RO/CCR7/CD25/CD127/CD95/CD27 yielded CD4+ naive, central memory, regulatory and stem cell-like memory cells. With 6 bases removed from V and 1 base from J, the gap between germline ends came to 7 bases. The CDR3 runs 12 residues. Germline CDR1 SNHLY, CDR2 FYNNEI. The data were obtained in a study of beta chain features in type 1 diabetes. General study results and limits: Fewer junction insertions and more nucleotide deletions appeared in type 1 diabetes patients.

The V gene is TRBV2, the J gene TRBJ2-7; D may be TRBD2 (5 bases). The sequence came from a woman aged 18 to 35 in good health. The sequencing input was central memory CD4+ T cells from blood. The CDR3 spells CASRRASYEQYF. In nucleotides, the CDR3 is TGTGCCAGCAGGCGGGCTTCCTACGAGCAGTACTTC.